This T cell receptor beta chain stems from a study of neurological immune-mediated disorders (dated by TCRdb to 2018 to 2020). Concerning the study at large: The study compared peripheral blood TCR-beta repertoires of HTLV-I-associated myelopathy (HAM/TSP) patients, multiple sclerosis patients and healthy controls using UMI-based sequencing. Longitudinal HAM/TSP and healthy donors were sampled at 3 time-points each (about 3-45 month intervals). Longitudinal samples, technical triplicates and paired sorted CD4+ and CD8+ T-cell subsets, alongside PBMC samples, were included among the roughly 96 TCR-beta libraries. The cohort included 68 subjects: roughly 15 with HAM/TSP, about 34 with multiple sclerosis, and 20 healthy controls.

This clonotype occurred a few times. The antigen it recognizes is unknown. The sample holds no much larger clone one base away, and base qualities are not on file. cDNA synthesis used template-switch 5'RACE with a primer carrying a 10-nucleotide random unique molecular identifier tagging each TCR transcript. Every sequencing run yielded over 190 million TCR-beta sequences covering 15-18 subjects. The RNeasy kit was used for extraction of total RNA. The KAPA Real-time Library Amplification kit was used to amplify TCR-beta VDJ regions with primers for the TCR constant region and the 5'RACE anchor. A first PCR added sample indexes and Illumina adaptors, after which a second PCR increased the library yield. The roughly 650 bp TCR product was size-selected on a 2% E-gel SizeSelection system after Ampure bead purification. Before pooling, libraries had their quality checked on a Bioanalyzer, their concentration measured with Qubit, and their quantity determined with the Kapa Library Quantification kit. Paired-end 2 x 150 bp sequencing of the libraries was performed on an Illumina HiSeq 2500. To increase sequence diversity, roughly 24-31% phiX was spiked into each library pool. The paper's data handling went like this. Quality-filtered reads were processed with the UMI-based MiGEC pipeline, which removed over 75% of raw TCR sequences during error correction. IMGT germline references were used for aligning VDJ genes, and each clonotype was defined as a unique CDR3 amino acid sequence together with its V-J genes. Clonal expansion, Shannon diversity and CDR3 relatedness were evaluated with VDJtools (CalcPairwiseDistances, ClusterSamples), while phylogenetic trees were built in CLCbio workbench. A clone was classed as expanded if it had 8 or more unique UMIs, a cutoff based on coefficient-of-variation modelling across technical triplicates. TCRdb reprocessed the public reads (quality trimming at Q25 with fastp, clone calling with MiXCR) and kept in-frame beta chains. Under each unique CDR3 protein, matching rows form one entry showing the most common genes and DNA. These V and J calls rely on TCRdb rather than the paper's analysis. The sample has around 100,000 distinct CDR3 sequences on record, more than 10% of them singletons. The ten largest clones take up 3.1% of the sample.

Overall study results and their limits: TCR clonal expansion was highest in HAM/TSP patients and lowest in MS patients, with MS patients falling below even healthy controls. Expanded clones from different subjects shared no identical CDR3 amino acid sequences, which suggests that TCR-beta repertoires were private in all groups.

The germline V gene gives CDR1 as SNHLY and CDR2 as FYNNEI. The CDR3 runs 15 amino acids, cysteine and phenylalanine included. Only the CDR3 DNA is retained, 45 bases long and in frame from the first base. The junction shows trimming of 3 bases on V and 2 bases on J, plus 10 bases between the germline ends. The sample's time point label, decoded: longitudinal time-point 3. For unsorted PBMC libraries, 2 million PBMCs were used after storage in RNAlater at -80 degrees C until RNA extraction. Peripheral blood underwent Ficoll-Hypaque density gradient centrifugation to isolate PBMCs, which were then cryopreserved in liquid nitrogen.

Sample: PBMCs. This TCR was recovered from a female donor with HTLV-1-associated myelopathy (HAM/TSP). The rearrangement joined TRBV2 to TRBJ2-2, with an unclear D gene assignment. The DNA sequence is as follows: TGTGCCAGCAGTGACCCTTTCGTTAACACCGGGGAGCTGTTTTTT. Its translation is CASSDPFVNTGELFF.